The present T cell receptor (beta chain) was sequenced within a study of PD-1 blockade in classical Hodgkin lymphoma. Stated time point: cycle 4 day 1 (C4D1), after six to seven weeks of nivolumab. Every one of the patients relapsed after autologous stem cell transplantation (brentuximab vedotin exposure was variable). There are 15 residues in the CDR3. The V gene lost 5 bases and the J gene lost 1 base, with 15 bases spanning the gap. Germline V gene data show CDR1 as MDHEN and CDR2 as SYDVKM. TCRdb's table, derived via immunoSEQ multiplex PCR, lists solely in-frame clones and lacks some. This sample has over 50,000 clones, with approximately 90% found just once.

The source is a human donor with classical Hodgkin lymphoma. The rearrangement joins TRBV28 to TRBJ2-7; the D gene could be TRBD1 or TRBD2 (5 bases each). The specimen was peripheral blood mononuclear cells (PBMCs), collected before the fourth cycle of nivolumab. The CDR3 spells CASSNRDRKSYEQYF. CDR3 coding DNA: TGTGCCAGCAGTAACCGGGACCGCAAATCCTACGAGCAGTACTTC.